What follows are 7 T cell receptor beta chains derived from one specimen sequenced in a study of blood T cell repertoires in COVID-19. The assay was immunoSEQ multiplex PCR, and TCRdb's table has in-frame clones only and misses some. Among around 130,000 clones listed, 84% were seen once. Input material: PBMCs or T cells enriched from blood (not recorded which). The receptors shown here come from a woman aged 50 to 60 with acute COVID-19.

The chain links TRBV12-5 to TRBJ1-5; possible D gene TRBD1, 5 bases. The CDR3 has 12 residues. V lost 11 bases to trimming and J lost 0 bases, with 8 bases between them. Germline CDR1 reads LGHNT; CDR2 reads FRNRAP. In DNA, the CDR3 is TGTGCTGGGGGGAATAGCAATCAGCCCCAGCATTTT. Amino acids: CAGGNSNQPQHF.

The chain is built from TRBV9 and TRBJ1-4; TRBD1 agrees at 7 bases. The V segment lost 4 bases and the J segment 0 bases; nucleotides outside the gene matches: 3. CDR1 and CDR2 from the germline V gene are SGDLS and YYNGEE. The CDR3 covers 15 residues. The CDR3 here is CASSSDRATNEKLFF. CDR3 nucleotide sequence: TGTGCCAGCAGCTCCGACAGGGCAACTAATGAAAAACTGTTTTTT. The whole variable domain, remainder taken from reference TRBV9 and TRBJ1-4, is DSGVTQTPKHLITATGQRVTLRCSPRSGDLSVYWYQQSLDQGLQFLIQYYNGEERAKGNILERFSAQQFPDLHSELNLSSLELGDSALYFCASSSDRATNEKLFFGSGTQLSVL.

In this sample, this clone turned up a few times. The chain carries TRBV4-2 and TRBJ1-2, with 8 bases matching TRBD1. Trimming at V came to 0 bases and at J to 4 bases, leaving 1 base not matched to a gene. The CDR3 runs 14 residues. CDR1 is LGHNA, CDR2 YNFKEQ, per germline. The CDR3 is CASSQETGGYGYTF. The CDR3 DNA reads TGTGCCAGCAGCCAAGAAACAGGGGGCTATGGCTACACCTTC.

This clone came up once. The CDR3 here is CSGGESDTQYF. CDR3 sequence (DNA): TGCAGCGGTGGGGAGTCAGATACGCAGTATTTT. This chain connects TRBV29-1 to TRBJ2-3, with a weak D call TRBD2 (5 bases). V lost 7 bases and J lost 4, with 9 bases in between. Germline-derived CDR1 and CDR2 are SQVTM and ANQGSEA. The CDR3 has 11 amino acids.

The chain employs TRBV18 and TRBJ2-7; the D gene is possibly TRBD1 (6 bases). The CDR3 consists of 16 residues. V lost 3 bases to trimming and J lost 0 bases, with 15 bases between them. Germline CDR1 is KGHSH and CDR2 is LQKENI. The CDR3 sequence: CASSPATGRTSYEQYF. CDR3 nucleotides: TGTGCCAGCTCACCCGCGACAGGCCGTACCTCCTACGAGCAGTACTTC.

The chain links TRBV5-4 to TRBJ2-1; 7 nucleotides match TRBD2. The CDR3 spans 16 residues. The V segment lost 0 bases and the J segment 6 bases; nucleotides outside the gene matches: 9. Per the germline V gene, CDR1 is SGHNT and CDR2 is YYREEE (reference sequence). As DNA, the CDR3 is TGTGCCAGCAGCTTGGAGTGGGCTAGCGGAAGCAATGAGCAGTTCTTC. Translating gives CASSLEWASGSNEQFF.

Only one count was recorded for this clone. The rearrangement joins TRBV3-1 (or the pseudogene TRBV3-2) to TRBJ2-1; weak D call: TRBD2 (5 bases). V lost 1 base to trimming and J lost 0 bases, with 13 bases between them. The length of the CDR3 is 17 residues. In germline, CDR1 is LGHDT, CDR2 YNNKEL (reference sequence). The CDR3 DNA is TGTGCCAGCAGCCAAGGGGGAAGCGGAGACTCCTACAATGAGCAGTTCTTC. It specifies CASSQGGSGDSYNEQFF.